This entry concerns a single T cell receptor beta chain. What it binds is unknown. The sample comes from a study of T cell repertoires in cytomegalovirus infection. Study-level background: Peptides in the study included HLA-C-restricted and HLA-B-restricted CMV epitopes. Carrying CMV and the relevant HLA type showed in public TCR beta signatures. Study outcomes and limitations: In two of eight donors, the top clonotype was HLA-C-restricted CMV-specific. Based on cumulative public TCR beta family frequency, carriers of CMV plus the relevant HLA were identified.

In TCRdb, the reads were re-called with MiXCR into one record per CDR3 protein. The sample holds approximately 730,000 distinct CDR3 sequences, about 27% seen once. With 4 bases removed from V and 4 bases from J, the gap between germline ends came to 13 bases. This CDR3 is 14 amino acids long. In germline, CDR1 is SGHDN, CDR2 FVKESK. The sample was cultured CD8+ T cells from PBMCs, taken from culture after CMV antigen stimulation. The TCR comes from a human donor in good health (CMV status not recorded). Some clones in this sample may be carry-over from other donors' samples. The rearrangement uses TRBV14 and TRBJ2-5; D is uncertain. For the CDR3, the DNA is TGTGCCAGCAGCCCCTTGCGGTATCGAGAGACCCAGTACTTC. Translating gives CASSPLRYRETQYF.